The 17 T cell receptor beta chains in this list originate from one sample, sequenced in a study of beta chain features in type 1 diabetes. Study conclusions and caveats: Significant though moderate, a shortening of TCRB CDR3s appeared in all four CD4+ subsets of Type 1 diabetes patients.

No antigen has been identified for these receptors. Expressed TCRB transcripts got sequenced, as all isolated RNA was reverse transcribed. Profiled with immunoSEQ multiplex PCR; TCRdb holds only in-frame clones, not every one. The data show 200,000 to 300,000 clones, approximately 10% seen once. The sequenced material came from naive CD4+ T cells from blood. The receptors derive from a man aged 30-40 years with type 1 diabetes.

This chain links TRBV18 with TRBJ2-5, with TRBD1 matching over 9 bases. The CDR3 length is 16 residues. CDR1 and CDR2 (germline): KGHSH, LQKENI. J was trimmed by 5 bases and V by 0 bases; bases with no gene match: 7. CDR3 sequence: CASSPPKQGAEETQYF. Written as DNA, the CDR3 is TGTGCCAGCTCACCACCGAAACAGGGGGCGGAGGAGACCCAGTACTTC.

This clone was counted between two and nine times. This chain connects TRBV30 to TRBJ1-1; no definite D call. Germline CDR1 GTSNPN, CDR2 SVGIG (reference sequence). This CDR3 is built from 10 residues. The CDR3 DNA follows: TGTGTAGGTAGCGGCACTGAAGCTTTCTTT. Residues: CVGSGTEAFF.

The chain couples TRBV11-3 to TRBJ1-1; D call uncertain. This CDR3 has 11 amino acids. Trimming pared 3 bases from V and 5 bases from J, leaving 4 bases between. CDR1 is SGHNT and CDR2 is YENEEA in the germline V gene. CDR3 in DNA: TGTGCCAGCAGCTTGAGAACTGAAGCTTTCTTT. Translated: CASSLRTEAFF.

This clone has a handful of counts. The genes are TRBV15 and TRBJ2-2; tentatively, D is TRBD1 (5 bases). The CDR3 consists of 17 residues. With 5 bases removed from V and 5 bases from J, the gap between germline ends came to 21 bases. Germline CDR1 LNHNV, CDR2 YYDKDF (reference sequence). This CDR3 is CATSSRLGQGGTGELFF. CDR3 DNA: TGTGCCACCAGCTCCCGGTTGGGGCAGGGTGGAACCGGGGAGCTGTTTTTT.

This clone was found a few times. V gene TRBV7-2 combines with J gene TRBJ1-5; D remains unclear. CDR1 and CDR2 (germline): SGHTA, FQGNSA. V gave up 6 bases and J gave up 2 bases, with 17 bases separating them. The CDR3 extends over 16 amino acids. The CDR3 spells CASSTNYVVGNQPQHF. CDR3 bases: TGTGCCAGCAGTACAAACTATGTTGTGGGCAATCAGCCCCAGCATTTT.

The chain has TRBV7-9 and TRBJ2-2, with a tentative D call TRBD2 (5 bases). The V gene lost 4 bases and the J gene lost 4 bases, with 10 bases spanning the gap. Germline V lookup: CDR1 SEHNR, CDR2 FQNEAQ (reference sequence). The length of the CDR3 is 14 residues. The CDR3 spells CASSSGIPTGELFF. DNA for the CDR3: TGTGCCAGCAGCTCCGGGATACCCACCGGGGAGCTGTTTTTT. The full variable domain, rest sourced from reference TRBV7-9 and TRBJ2-2, is DTGVSQNPRHKITKRGQNVTFRCDPISEHNRLYWYRQTLGQGPEFLTYFQNEAQLEKSRLLSDRFSAERPKGSFSTLEIQRTEQGDSAMYLCASSSGIPTGELFFGEGSRLTVL.

The chain links TRBV7-3 to TRBJ1-1; D not certain. CDR1 and CDR2 from the germline V gene are SGHTA and FQGTGA. This CDR3 is built from 13 residues. Trimming shortened V by 5 bases and J by 1 base, and 8 bases separated the two germline ends. The CDR3 nucleotides read TGTGCCAGCAGCCCTAATTGGAACACTGAAGCTTTCTTT. Its translation: CASSPNWNTEAFF.

This clone was seen a handful of times. The chain joins TRBV7-2 to TRBJ2-5, with D possibly being TRBD1 (6 bases). The CDR3 consists of 14 residues. The V gene's germline CDR1 is SGHTA and CDR2 FQGNSA. The V and J ends lost 3 bases and 5 bases respectively, with 13 bases between them. The CDR3 nucleotides read TGTGCCAGCAGCTTTGGGGGCATCCGCGAGACCCAGTACTTC. Encoded protein: CASSFGGIRETQYF.

This clone was detected a few times. The identical CDR3 is also encoded by other nucleotide sequences in the sample. The chain recombines TRBV6-5 with TRBJ1-1; 7 bases fit TRBD1. Germline CDR1 and CDR2: MNHEY and SVGAGI. V was clipped by 9 bases and J by 0 bases; unmatched bases: 4. This CDR3 spans 13 amino acids. CDR3 in amino acids: CASTGQMNTEAFF. The CDR3 region has the DNA TGTGCCAGTACGGGACAGATGAACACTGAAGCTTTCTTT.

This clone showed up just a few times. The genes are TRBV5-1 and TRBJ2-5; perhaps TRBD1 as D (6 bases). V was cut by 4 bases and J by 5 bases, with 12 bases left in between. This CDR3 has 13 residues. Germline V gene lookup returns CDR1 SGHRS and CDR2 YFSETQ. The CDR3 spells CASSLRGGETQYF. The CDR3 region has the DNA TGCGCCAGCAGCCTCAGGGGTGGGGAGACCCAGTACTTC.

The CDR3 loop reads CASSAGAHTDTQYF. CDR3 DNA: TGTGCCAGCAGCGCGGGGGCCCACACAGATACGCAGTATTTT. This chain connects TRBV7-9 to TRBJ2-3; the D gene is possibly TRBD2 (7 bases). V was pared by 5 bases and J by 2 bases, with 11 bases between. Germline V CDR1 and CDR2: SEHNR, FQNEAQ (reference sequence). The CDR3 has 14 amino acids.

This clone was found a few times. The chain recombines TRBV2 with TRBJ1-6, with 7 bases fitting TRBD1. This CDR3 contains 14 residues. With 4 bases clipped from V and 13 bases from J, the junction kept 10 bases outside the gene matches. CDR1 is SNHLY and CDR2 is FYNNEI in the germline V gene. The CDR3 spells CASSASTGPTPLHF. CDR3 in DNA: TGTGCCAGCAGTGCCTCGACAGGGCCAACGCCCCTCCACTTT.

This clone has just a few counts. The chain uses TRBV7-6 and TRBJ2-7; maybe TRBD2 (6 bases). The CDR3 sequence is 15 residues long. Germline lookup yields CDR1 SGHVS and CDR2 FNYEAQ. V dropped 0 bases and J dropped 6 bases, with 15 bases sitting between them. The chain's CDR3 is CASSLAGNQRAEQYF. The CDR3 region has the DNA TGTGCCAGCAGCTTAGCGGGGAACCAGCGGGCCGAGCAGTACTTC.

This clone has a handful of counts. This chain links TRBV13 with TRBJ1-1; 10 bases fit TRBD1. Trimming cost V 4 bases and J 5 bases; bases outside gene matches: 7. CDR1 PRHDT and CDR2 FYEKMQ come from the germline V gene (reference sequence). The CDR3 totals 15 residues. CDR3 nucleotide sequence: TGTGCCAGCAGCTCGAAGACAGGGGGCGGTACTGAAGCTTTCTTT. Translation gives CASSSKTGGGTEAFF.

The chain couples TRBV9 to TRBJ1-3; no clear D gene. Trimming stripped 0 bases from V and 8 bases from J, with 9 bases between. The germline CDR1 and CDR2 sequences are SGDLS and YYNGEE. There are 13 residues in the CDR3. The CDR3 protein is CASSVGWGDTIYF. The CDR3 DNA reads TGTGCCAGCAGCGTAGGTTGGGGAGACACCATATATTTT.

About this clone itself: The junction shows a germline mismatch at one end, possibly a read error. The chain has TRBV19 and TRBJ1-6; D remains ambiguous. CDR1 is LNHDA and CDR2 is SQIVND in the germline V gene (reference sequence). The CDR3 consists of 13 residues. This chain's CDR3 is CASRRADGSALHF. DNA of the CDR3: TGTGCCAGTAGGAGGGCGGATGGTTCAGCCCTCCACTTT.

This clone was counted between two and nine times. The chain couples TRBV6-1 to TRBJ1-5; no firm D call. The CDR3 is 13 residues long. Germline CDR1 and CDR2: MNHNS and SASEGT. V lost 4 bases to trimming and J lost 5 bases, with 9 bases between them. Written as DNA, the CDR3 is TGTGCCAGCAGTGTGAGAGCCGATCAGCCCCAGCATTTT. Amino acids: CASSVRADQPQHF.